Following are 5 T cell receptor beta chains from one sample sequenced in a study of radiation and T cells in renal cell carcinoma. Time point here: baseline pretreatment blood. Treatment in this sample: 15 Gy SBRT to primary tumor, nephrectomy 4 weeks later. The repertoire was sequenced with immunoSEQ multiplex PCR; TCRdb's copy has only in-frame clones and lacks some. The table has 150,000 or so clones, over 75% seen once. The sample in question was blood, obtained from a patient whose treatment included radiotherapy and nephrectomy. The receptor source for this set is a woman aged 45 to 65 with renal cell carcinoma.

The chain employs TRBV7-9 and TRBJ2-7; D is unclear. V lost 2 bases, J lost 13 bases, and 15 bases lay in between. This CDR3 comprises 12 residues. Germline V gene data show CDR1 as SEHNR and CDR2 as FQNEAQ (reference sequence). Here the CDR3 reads CASSLLPWGQYF. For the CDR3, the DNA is TGTGCCAGCAGCTTACTACCCTGGGGTCAATACTTC.

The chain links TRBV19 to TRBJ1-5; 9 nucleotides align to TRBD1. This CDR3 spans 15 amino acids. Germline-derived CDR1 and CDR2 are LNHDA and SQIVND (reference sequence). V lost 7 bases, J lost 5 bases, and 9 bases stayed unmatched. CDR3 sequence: CASKFGTGYYQPQHF. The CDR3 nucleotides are TGTGCCAGTAAGTTCGGGACAGGGTATTATCAGCCCCAGCATTTT.

As DNA, the CDR3 is TGTGCCATCAGTGACCTTCTGAGTGGGACCCAGTACTTC. Encoded protein: CAISDLLSGTQYF. The V call is TRBV10-3, the J call TRBJ2-5; D is unclear. Germline values: CDR1 ENHRY, CDR2 SYGVKD. This CDR3 has 13 residues. V dropped 3 bases and J dropped 7 bases, with 12 bases sitting between them.

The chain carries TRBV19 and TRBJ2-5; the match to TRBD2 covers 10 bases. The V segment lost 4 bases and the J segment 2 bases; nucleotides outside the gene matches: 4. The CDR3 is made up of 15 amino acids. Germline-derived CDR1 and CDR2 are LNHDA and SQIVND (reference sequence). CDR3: CASSTTSGAQETQYF. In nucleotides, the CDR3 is TGTGCCAGTAGTACAACTAGCGGGGCTCAAGAGACCCAGTACTTC.

In nucleotides, the CDR3 is TGTGCCAGCAGTCCGGACCCTACAGGGATCCACGAGCAGTACTTC. Translation gives CASSPDPTGIHEQYF. The chain joins TRBV6-6 to TRBJ2-7, with D maybe TRBD1 (6 bases). Trimming took 5 bases from V and 5 from J, leaving 19 bases between them. CDR1 is MNHNY and CDR2 is SVGAGI in the germline V gene (reference sequence). This CDR3 is built from 15 residues.